This TCR beta chain was sequenced in a study of blood T cell repertoires in COVID-19. Here immunoSEQ multiplex PCR was the method, and the copy in TCRdb shows in-frame clones only, minus some. The data hold around 170,000 clones, with 81% observed a single time. The junction had 6 bases not matched to a gene; V was cut back by 0 bases and J by 6 bases. The CDR3 is made up of 15 amino acids. The germline CDR1 and CDR2 sequences are MNHEY and SVGAGI. Enrollment of patients from Seattle took place during active infection, with longitudinal follow-up. Source material: peripheral blood. J is TRBJ2-7 and V is TRBV6-5; 9 positions match TRBD1. The sequence derives from a woman older than 75 with COVID-19, enrolled during active disease. CDR3 in DNA: TGTGCCAGCAGTTACTCTTTCGGACAGGGGCTCGAGCAGTACTTC. Translated, it gives CASSYSFGQGLEQYF.